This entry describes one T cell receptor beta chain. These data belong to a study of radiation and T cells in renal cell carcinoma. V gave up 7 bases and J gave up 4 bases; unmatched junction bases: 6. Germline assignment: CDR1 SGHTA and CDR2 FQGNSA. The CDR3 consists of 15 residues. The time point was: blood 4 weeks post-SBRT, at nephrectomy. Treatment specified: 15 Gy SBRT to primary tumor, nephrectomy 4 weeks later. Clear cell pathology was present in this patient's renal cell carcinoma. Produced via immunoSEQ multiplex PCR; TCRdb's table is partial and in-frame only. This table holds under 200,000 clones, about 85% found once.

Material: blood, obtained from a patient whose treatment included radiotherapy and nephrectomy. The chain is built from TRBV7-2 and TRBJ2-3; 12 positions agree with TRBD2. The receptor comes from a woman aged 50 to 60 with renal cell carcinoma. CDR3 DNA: TGTGCCAGCAATCTAGCGGGGGGGCCCGCAGATACGCAGTATTTT. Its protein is CASNLAGGPADTQYF.